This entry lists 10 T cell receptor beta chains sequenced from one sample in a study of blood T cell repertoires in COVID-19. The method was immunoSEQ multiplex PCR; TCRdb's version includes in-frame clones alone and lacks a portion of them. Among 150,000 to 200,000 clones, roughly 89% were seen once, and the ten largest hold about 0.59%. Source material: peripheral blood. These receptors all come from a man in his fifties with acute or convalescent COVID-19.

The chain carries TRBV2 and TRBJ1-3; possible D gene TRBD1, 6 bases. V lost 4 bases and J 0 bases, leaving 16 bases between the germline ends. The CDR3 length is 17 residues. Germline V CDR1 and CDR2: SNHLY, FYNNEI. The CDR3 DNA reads TGTGCCAGCAGTGTGGCGACAGGACGAAACTCTGGAAACACCATATATTTT. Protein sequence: CASSVATGRNSGNTIYF.

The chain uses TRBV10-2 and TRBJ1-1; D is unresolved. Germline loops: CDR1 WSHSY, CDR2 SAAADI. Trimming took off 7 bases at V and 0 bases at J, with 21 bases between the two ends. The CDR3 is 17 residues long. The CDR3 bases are TGCGCCAGCAATCTTCAGGCCCACCCTACCATGAACACTGAAGCTTTCTTT. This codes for CASNLQAHPTMNTEAFF.

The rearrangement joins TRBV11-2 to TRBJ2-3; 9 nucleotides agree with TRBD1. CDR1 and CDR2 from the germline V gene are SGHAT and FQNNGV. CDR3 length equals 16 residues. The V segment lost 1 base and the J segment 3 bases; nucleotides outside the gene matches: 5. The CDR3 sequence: CASSLATGGYTDTQYF. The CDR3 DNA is TGTGCCAGCAGCTTAGCCACAGGGGGCTATACAGATACGCAGTATTTT.

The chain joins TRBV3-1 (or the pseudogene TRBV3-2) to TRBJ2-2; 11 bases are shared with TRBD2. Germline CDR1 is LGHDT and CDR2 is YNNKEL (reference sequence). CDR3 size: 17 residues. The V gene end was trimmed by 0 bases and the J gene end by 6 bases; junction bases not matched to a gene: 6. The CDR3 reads CASSQDWGTSGSGELFF. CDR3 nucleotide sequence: TGTGCCAGCAGCCAAGATTGGGGGACTAGCGGATCCGGGGAGCTGTTTTTT.

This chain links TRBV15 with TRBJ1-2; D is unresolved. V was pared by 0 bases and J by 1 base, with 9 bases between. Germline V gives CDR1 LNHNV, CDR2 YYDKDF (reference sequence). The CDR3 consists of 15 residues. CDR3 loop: CATSRDPVGNYGYTF. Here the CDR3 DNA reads TGTGCCACCAGCAGAGATCCGGTCGGTAACTATGGCTACACCTTC.

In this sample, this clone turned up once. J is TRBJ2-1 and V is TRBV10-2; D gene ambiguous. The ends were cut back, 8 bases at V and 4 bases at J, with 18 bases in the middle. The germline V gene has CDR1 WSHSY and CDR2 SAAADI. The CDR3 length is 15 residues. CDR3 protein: CASQARYGTYNEQFF. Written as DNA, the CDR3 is TGCGCCAGCCAGGCTCGGTATGGAACGTACAATGAGCAGTTCTTC.

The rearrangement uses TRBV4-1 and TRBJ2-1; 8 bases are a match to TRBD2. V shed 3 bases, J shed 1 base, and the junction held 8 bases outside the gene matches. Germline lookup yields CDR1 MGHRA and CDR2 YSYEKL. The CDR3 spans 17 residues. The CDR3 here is CASSQGGGPESYNEQFF. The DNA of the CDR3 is TGCGCCAGCAGCCAGGGCGGGGGGCCTGAATCCTACAATGAGCAGTTCTTC.

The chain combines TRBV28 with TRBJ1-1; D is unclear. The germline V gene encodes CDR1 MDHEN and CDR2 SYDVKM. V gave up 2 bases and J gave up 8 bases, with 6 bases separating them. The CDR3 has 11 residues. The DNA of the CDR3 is TGTGCCAGCAGTTTAGTGAGCGAAGCTTTCTTT. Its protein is CASSLVSEAFF.

The CDR3 spells CASSSMDREVRYQETQYF. The CDR3 DNA follows: TGTGCCAGCAGCTCCATGGACAGGGAAGTGCGGTACCAAGAGACCCAGTACTTC. J is TRBJ2-5 and V is TRBV13; 8 bases are shared with TRBD1. Germline V gene data show CDR1 as PRHDT and CDR2 as FYEKMQ (reference sequence). CDR3 length equals 18 residues. The ends lost 4 bases at V and 0 bases at J; junction bases unmatched: 13.

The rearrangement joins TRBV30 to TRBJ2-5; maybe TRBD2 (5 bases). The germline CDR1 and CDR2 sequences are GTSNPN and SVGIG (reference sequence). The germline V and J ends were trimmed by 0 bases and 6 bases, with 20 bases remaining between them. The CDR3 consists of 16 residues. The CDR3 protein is CAWSVESGLMGKTQYF. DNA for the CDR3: TGTGCCTGGAGTGTCGAGAGCGGCCTGATGGGAAAGACCCAGTACTTC. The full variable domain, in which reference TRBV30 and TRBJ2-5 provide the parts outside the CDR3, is SQTIHQWPATLVQPVGSPLSLECTVEGTSNPNLYWYRQAAGRGLQLLFYSVGIGQISSEVPQNLSASRPQDRQFILSSKKLLLSDSGFYLCAWSVESGLMGKTQYFGPGTRLLVL.